These 20 T cell receptor beta chains came from one sample sequenced in a study of T cell responses to AZD1222 COVID-19 vaccine (dated by TCRdb to the early 2020s). Library method: the immunoSEQ multiplex PCR assay. The source is immuneACCESS, and TCRdb retained only in-frame sequences with V and J called. Part of the clones is not carried over; for the studies checked, unresolved V genes explain less than half of this, and the remainder is unexplained. The sample contains 70,000 to 95,000 clones, roughly 90% of them found a single time. Of the sample, 6.5% to 8.5% is held by the ten largest clones. The label giving this sample's time point can be read as: about 28 days (+/-7) after the second vaccine dose. The sequenced sample was peripheral blood, obtained 28 days after the second AZD1222 dose. Source of these receptors: an adult who received the AZD1222 COVID-19 vaccine.

This clone appeared a single time. The chain has TRBV28 and TRBJ1-6; TRBD1 might be the D (6 bases). Germline-derived CDR1 and CDR2 are MDHEN and SYDVKM. V lost 6 bases, J lost 5 bases, and 17 bases lay in between. This CDR3 comprises 16 residues. CDR3 in amino acids: CASRARGRGDNSPLHF. DNA for the CDR3: TGTGCCAGCAGAGCTAGAGGCAGGGGCGATAATTCACCCCTCCACTTT.

The CDR3, as DNA: TGTGCCAGCAGCTTATCCACCGGGGAGCTGTTTTTT. Translation gives CASSLSTGELFF. The chain links TRBV5-4 to TRBJ2-2; D ambiguous. This CDR3 is 12 amino acids long. Trimming took off 2 bases at V and 4 bases at J, with 3 bases between the two ends. Germline loops: CDR1 SGHNT, CDR2 YYREEE (reference sequence). Based on the CDR3 plus reference TRBV5-4 and TRBJ2-2, the full variable domain is ETGVTQSPTHLIKTRGQQVTLRCSSQSGHNTVSWYQQALGQGPQFIFQYYREEENGRGNFPPRFSGLQFPNYSSELNVNALELDDSALYLCASSLSTGELFFGEGSRLTVL.

This rearrangement joins TRBV10-1 to TRBJ2-1, with D possibly called TRBD1 or TRBD2 (5 bases each). The ends were cut back, 3 bases at V and 5 bases at J, with 14 bases in the middle. The length of the CDR3 is 15 residues. Germline CDR1 and CDR2: WNHNN and SYGVQD (reference sequence). The CDR3 sequence: CASSDRGLLNNEQFF. The CDR3, as DNA: TGCGCCAGCAGTGATCGGGGCCTACTAAACAATGAGCAGTTCTTC.

The chain combines TRBV24-1 with TRBJ2-1; 10 bases agree with TRBD2. The CDR3 is made up of 16 amino acids. V lost 1 base and J lost 3; bases outside the gene matches: 2. CDR1 is KGHDR and CDR2 is SFDVKD in the germline V gene. The CDR3 DNA is TGTGCCACCAGTGATTTAGCGGGAGGGGACTACAATGAGCAGTTCTTC. This encodes CATSDLAGGDYNEQFF.

The chain has TRBV18 and TRBJ2-7, with 10 bases that match TRBD1. J lost 5 bases, V lost 3 bases, and 4 bases had no gene match. This CDR3 is 14 amino acids long. CDR1 and CDR2 (germline): KGHSH, LQKENI. The CDR3 coding sequence is TGTGCCAGCTCACCGACAGGGGGCAGCGACGAGCAGTACTTC. Residues: CASSPTGGSDEQYF.

The sample holds one count of this clone. The gene calls are TRBV19 and TRBJ1-2, with D possibly matching TRBD1 (5 bases). Germline loops: CDR1 LNHDA, CDR2 SQIVND (reference sequence). The V end was cut by 7 bases, the J end by 2 bases, with 11 bases between. The CDR3 is 13 amino acids. Here the CDR3 reads CASIAGRNYGYTF. The CDR3 bases are TGTGCCAGTATCGCGGGACGGAACTATGGCTACACCTTC.

The chain links TRBV11-2 to TRBJ2-7; D unclear. V was clipped by 3 bases and J by 2 bases, with 8 bases between them. CDR1 and CDR2 (germline): SGHAT, FQNNGV. The CDR3 is 13 residues long. For the CDR3, the DNA is TGTGCCAGCAGCTTGACGGAACCCTACGAGCAGTACTTC. Protein product: CASSLTEPYEQYF.

The chain has TRBV19 and TRBJ1-4; D is unresolved. The germline CDR1 and CDR2 sequences are LNHDA and SQIVND (reference sequence). Trimming took off 3 bases at V and 3 bases at J, with 8 bases between the two ends. The CDR3 sequence is 14 residues long. CDR3 bases: TGTGCCAGTAGTATCTCCGCGGCTAATGAAAAACTGTTTTTT. Protein: CASSISAANEKLFF.

This chain links TRBV4-1 with TRBJ1-1; D gene unclear. From germline, CDR1 is MGHRA and CDR2 YSYEKL. The CDR3 spans 14 residues. The ends were cut back, 1 base at V and 5 bases at J, with 11 bases in the middle. The DNA of the CDR3 is TGCGCCAGCAGCCAAGCGGGTGAGGGAACTGAAGCTTTCTTT. Amino acids: CASSQAGEGTEAFF.

This rearrangement joins TRBV4-2 to TRBJ1-1; possible D gene TRBD1, 5 bases. The germline gives CDR1 LGHNA, CDR2 YNFKEQ. V lost 4 bases and J lost 3, with 15 bases in between. The length of the CDR3 is 15 residues. The CDR3: CASSRKIQGDTEAFF. The CDR3 region has the DNA TGTGCCAGCAGCCGCAAAATCCAGGGAGACACTGAAGCTTTCTTT.

The sample holds one count of this clone. The chain joins TRBV6-5 to TRBJ1-2; D may be TRBD1 (6 bases). Germline V gene lookup returns CDR1 MNHEY and CDR2 SVGAGI. Trimming left V 2 bases short and J 6 bases short, with 10 bases between. The CDR3 spans 13 residues. CDR3 region: CASSYGGLDGYTF. The CDR3 DNA reads as TGTGCCAGCAGTTACGGGGGGCTAGATGGCTACACCTTC.

The chain combines TRBV15 with TRBJ1-5, with TRBD1 identical over 8 bases. With V trimmed by 5 bases and J by 0 bases, 12 bases remained unmatched. The CDR3 is 18 amino acids. CDR1 is LNHNV, CDR2 YYDKDF, per germline (reference sequence). DNA for the CDR3: TGTGCCACCAGCTCCGGGGTCACAGGGGGGGGTAGCAATCAGCCCCAGCATTTT. Translated: CATSSGVTGGGSNQPQHF.

There are a few counts of this clone. The rearrangement uses TRBV25-1 and TRBJ1-2, with 8 bases identical to TRBD1. J was trimmed by 8 bases and V by 0 bases; bases with no gene match: 8. This CDR3 is built from 15 residues. Looked up from germline, CDR1 is MGHDK and CDR2 is SYGVNS. The CDR3 DNA follows: TGTGCCAGCAGTGAATATATAACAGGGGGAAAGGGCTACACCTTC. Translating it yields CASSEYITGGKGYTF.

V usage is TRBV6-5 and J usage is TRBJ2-5; no clear D gene. Looked up from germline, CDR1 is MNHEY and CDR2 is SVGAGI. This CDR3 has 11 residues. Trimming took 5 bases from V and 2 from J, leaving 3 bases between them. This chain's CDR3 is CASSKQETQYF. In DNA, the CDR3 is TGTGCCAGCAGTAAGCAAGAGACCCAGTACTTC.

The V and J genes are TRBV5-1 and TRBJ2-7, with 11 bases matching TRBD2. This CDR3 is 14 amino acids long. Germline lookup yields CDR1 SGHRS and CDR2 YFSETQ. V gave up 4 bases and J gave up 5 bases; unmatched junction bases: 5. CDR3 in amino acids: CASSLGTSGHEQYF. In DNA form, the CDR3 reads TGCGCCAGCAGCCTCGGGACTAGCGGCCACGAGCAGTACTTC. Full variable domain (remainder filled in from reference TRBV5-1 and TRBJ2-7): KAGVTQTPRYLIKTRGQQVTLSCSPISGHRSVSWYQQTPGQGLQFLFEYFSETQRNKGNFPGRFSGRQFSNSRSEMNVSTLELGDSALYLCASSLGTSGHEQYFGPGTRLTVT.

The J gene is TRBJ2-7, the V gene TRBV7-2, with 12 bases fitting TRBD2. The CDR3 extends over 15 amino acids. In germline, CDR1 is SGHTA, CDR2 FQGNSA. Trimming removed 5 bases from V and 6 bases from J; junction bases left unmatched: 8. CDR3 loop: CASSPRLAGAGEQYF. The CDR3 DNA follows: TGTGCCAGCAGCCCCCGACTAGCGGGAGCGGGCGAGCAGTACTTC.

This clone was observed a handful of times. The DNA for the CDR3 is TGTGCCAGCAGTGAACAGGGTCATGGTGAAGCTTTCTTT. Translation gives CASSEQGHGEAFF. The J gene is TRBJ1-1, the V gene TRBV6-1, with D possibly being TRBD1 (5 bases). This CDR3 has 13 residues. Trimming pared 2 bases from V and 7 bases from J, leaving 11 bases between. CDR1 MNHNS and CDR2 SASEGT come from the germline V gene.

This clone was found once. The chain uses TRBV4-1 and TRBJ1-3; no reliable D call. The CDR3 sequence is 18 residues long. CDR1 and CDR2 (germline): MGHRA, YSYEKL. Trimming removed 1 base from V and 0 bases from J, with 16 bases in between. The CDR3 bases are TGCGCCAGCAGCCAAGCTGCGGCAAGCGAGAACTCTGGAAACACCATATATTTT. Encoded protein: CASSQAAASENSGNTIYF.

The sample holds one count of this clone. The chain is built from TRBV27 and TRBJ2-1; 9 nucleotides match TRBD2. Unmatched junction bases numbered 18, after V lost 8 bases and J lost 10 bases. The CDR3 is 16 residues long. Germline-derived CDR1 and CDR2 are MNHEY and SMNVEV (reference sequence). The CDR3 sequence is CASGDPWAGGPGEQFF. CDR3 coding DNA: TGTGCCAGCGGGGACCCGTGGGCGGGAGGGCCGGGAGAGCAGTTCTTC.

The V gene is TRBV7-2, the J gene TRBJ1-3, with D tentatively TRBD1 (6 bases). The germline V and J ends were trimmed by 4 bases and 2 bases, with 15 bases remaining between them. Germline lookup yields CDR1 SGHTA and CDR2 FQGNSA. The CDR3 sequence is 16 residues long. The CDR3 protein is CASSSPQGMTGNTIYF. Here the CDR3 DNA reads TGTGCCAGCAGCTCCCCCCAGGGGATGACTGGAAACACCATATATTTT.